The 18 T cell receptor beta chains reported below all come from one sample, sequenced in a study of CD8 T cells in Susac syndrome (dated by TCRdb to the late 2010s). Library method: the immunoSEQ multiplex PCR assay. RNA was extracted using the RNeasy kit, and about 0.45 to 1 ug of the RNA was reverse transcribed with random hexamers. Through fastp at Q25 and MiXCR, TCRdb rebuilt clones from the public reads, retaining in-frame beta chains. Records with the same CDR3 protein are collapsed into one entry carrying the most frequent genes and DNA. Here the sample has around 150,000 distinct CDR3 sequences; just under 95% occur a single time. Jointly, the top ten make up approximately 0.18% of the sample. Sequencing was performed on CD8+ T cells from PBMCs. All receptors come from a human donor with Susac syndrome.

The gene calls are TRBV9 and TRBJ2-7; the D call may be TRBD1 or TRBD2 (5 bases each). The V end was cut by 3 bases, the J end by 3 bases, with 13 bases between. The germline CDR1 and CDR2 sequences are SGDLS and YYNGEE. CDR3 length equals 14 residues. The CDR3 DNA is TGTGCCAGCAGCGAGGGTGGGGGAGACTACGAGCAGTACTTC. Its translation: CASSEGGGDYEQYF.

The chain has TRBV20-1 and TRBJ2-1; D is ambiguous. Germline-derived CDR1 and CDR2 are DFQATT and SNEGSKA (reference sequence). The CDR3 contains 15 residues. V was clipped by 0 bases and J by 2 bases, with 11 bases between them. CDR3: CSARDPDGTYNEQFF. The CDR3 DNA reads as TGCAGTGCTAGAGATCCGGACGGAACCTACAATGAGCAGTTCTTC.

The chain couples TRBV27 to TRBJ1-2, with a weak D call TRBD1 (5 bases). Trimming took 6 bases from V and 10 from J, leaving 18 bases between them. There are 13 residues in the CDR3. Germline assignment: CDR1 MNHEY and CDR2 SMNVEV (reference sequence). The CDR3 protein is CASSGGGVSLYTF. The CDR3 DNA follows: TGTGCCAGCAGCGGGGGAGGGGTTAGTCTCTACACCTTC.

The chain has TRBV5-4 and TRBJ2-5; D might be TRBD1 (6 bases). The CDR3 covers 13 residues. Germline V gives CDR1 SGHNT, CDR2 YYREEE (reference sequence). The V gene lost 4 bases and the J gene lost 3 bases, with 10 bases spanning the gap. Here the CDR3 reads CASSRDTEETQYF. Here the CDR3 DNA reads TGTGCCAGCAGCAGGGACACAGAAGAGACCCAGTACTTC.

The gene calls are TRBV28 and TRBJ1-2; 7 nucleotides line up with TRBD1. In germline, CDR1 is MDHEN, CDR2 SYDVKM. The length of the CDR3 is 14 residues. After removal of 1 base from V and 6 bases from J, the junction contained 5 bases not matched to a gene. The CDR3 reads CASSLYTGAHGYTF. The CDR3 DNA follows: TGTGCCAGCAGTTTATATACAGGGGCGCATGGCTACACCTTC.

V is TRBV10-3 and J is TRBJ2-3; TRBD2 aligns across 9 bases. V lost 2 bases and J lost 2; bases outside the gene matches: 5. This CDR3 has 16 amino acids. Germline-derived CDR1 and CDR2 are ENHRY and SYGVKD. The CDR3 spells CAISEQGTSPTDTQYF. CDR3 nucleotides: TGTGCCATCAGTGAGCAGGGGACTAGCCCCACAGATACGCAGTATTTT.

This rearrangement joins TRBV11-2 to TRBJ2-3; TRBD2 aligns across 10 bases. Germline V gene lookup returns CDR1 SGHAT and CDR2 FQNNGV. V shed 0 bases, J shed 3 bases, and the junction held 18 bases outside the gene matches. The CDR3 consists of 21 residues. The CDR3 DNA is TGTGCCAGCAGCTTAGACACTACAATAGACCTAGCGGGAGATAGTACAGATACGCAGTATTTT. This sequence encodes CASSLDTTIDLAGDSTDTQYF.

This clonotype has more than one count but fewer than ten. In DNA form, the CDR3 reads TGTGCCAGCAGTAGGGGATCCTACAATGAGCAGTTCTTC. Amino acid sequence: CASSRGSYNEQFF. This chain joins TRBV25-1 and TRBJ2-1; D might be TRBD1 (5 bases). The V end was cut by 5 bases, the J end by 1 base, with 6 bases between. There are 13 residues in the CDR3. Germline CDR1 and CDR2: MGHDK and SYGVNS.

The chain combines TRBV5-1 with TRBJ2-1; D is possibly TRBD2 (6 bases). Trimming removed 0 bases from V and 7 bases from J, with 11 bases in between. Germline V gives CDR1 SGHRS, CDR2 YFSETQ. The CDR3 is 14 residues long. CDR3 nucleotides: TGCGCCAGCAGCTTGGAGGGTGCGGGAAATGAGCAGTTCTTC. It codes for CASSLEGAGNEQFF. Combining the CDR3 with reference TRBV5-1 and TRBJ2-1 gives the whole variable domain KAGVTQTPRYLIKTRGQQVTLSCSPISGHRSVSWYQQTPGQGLQFLFEYFSETQRNKGNFPGRFSGRQFSNSRSEMNVSTLELGDSALYLCASSLEGAGNEQFFGPGTRLTVL.

The J gene is TRBJ2-7, the V gene TRBV19; 9 bases line up with TRBD2. The CDR3 has 16 amino acids. Per germline, CDR1 LNHDA and CDR2 SQIVND (reference sequence). V lost 3 bases and J lost 2; bases outside the gene matches: 8. CDR3 sequence (DNA): TGTGCCAGTAGTATCTTTAGCGGGAGTGGGACCTACGAGCAGTACTTC. Its translation: CASSIFSGSGTYEQYF.

About this clonotype: A junction end diverges from the germline sequence, so it may reflect a read error. The V call is TRBV7-7, the J call TRBJ2-1; TRBD2 matches at 13 bases. The CDR3 spans 19 residues. The V gene's germline CDR1 is SSHAT and CDR2 FNYEAQ (reference sequence). This CDR3 is CASSLVGLAGESSYNEQFF. In DNA, the CDR3 is TGTGCTAGCAGCTTAGTAGGACTAGCGGGGGAGAGCTCCTACAATGAGCAGTTCTTC.

A word on this clonotype: The junction departs from germline at one end; a sequencing error may be responsible. The rearrangement uses TRBV29-1 and TRBJ1-2; D gene unclear. Germline assignment: CDR1 SQVTM and CDR2 ANQGSEA. The CDR3 extends over 10 amino acids. The CDR3 sequence is CSVRSSGYAF. DNA of the CDR3: TGCAGCGTTCGGTCCTCTGGCTACGCCTTC. Combining the CDR3 with reference TRBV29-1 and TRBJ1-2 gives the whole variable domain SAVISQKPSRDICQRGTSLTIQCQVDSQVTMMFWYRQQPGQSLTLIATANQGSEATYESGFVIDKFPISRPNLTFSTLTVSNMSPEDSSIYLCSVRSSGYAFGSGTRLTVV.

The chain uses TRBV21-1 and TRBJ2-7; the D segment call TRBD2 is taken from the table without a DNA check. TRBV21-1 corresponds to a pseudogene. This CDR3 has 15 amino acids. As DNA, the CDR3 is TGTGCCAGCAGCAAGTTAGCGGGAGGACCCTACGAGCAGTACTTC. Protein product: CASSKLAGGPYEQYF.

The rearrangement uses TRBV6-1 and TRBJ2-7; D assignment may be TRBD1 or TRBD2 (7 bases each). Trimming left V 6 bases short and J 11 bases short, with 29 bases between. Germline V gene sequence: CDR1 MNHNS, CDR2 SASEGT. This CDR3 has 16 residues. CDR3 in amino acids: CASRVNAGVWDSGEYF. The CDR3, as DNA: TGTGCCAGCAGGGTCAATGCTGGGGTATGGGACAGCGGGGAGTACTTC.

The rearrangement links TRBV19 to TRBJ2-7, with a tentative D call TRBD2 (5 bases). The CDR3 loop spans 13 amino acids. The germline V gene has CDR1 LNHDA and CDR2 SQIVND (reference sequence). V was shortened by 9 bases and J by 5 bases, with 17 bases between the two germline ends. CDR3 sequence (DNA): TGTGCCAGCCGGACGGACTCCCTCGACGAGCAGTACTTC. Protein: CASRTDSLDEQYF.

V gene TRBV7-9 combines with J gene TRBJ1-2; tentative D call: TRBD1 (5 bases). Trimming took off 1 base at V and 8 bases at J, with 11 bases between the two ends. Germline assignment: CDR1 SEHNR and CDR2 FQNEAQ (reference sequence). This CDR3 has 13 residues. CDR3 DNA sequence: TGTGCCAGCAGCTTAGGGGGCGCGGAGGGCTACACCTTC. This encodes CASSLGGAEGYTF.

The chain recombines TRBV6-5 with TRBJ2-5, with TRBD2 identical over 9 bases. This CDR3 region has 16 residues. Germline V lookup: CDR1 MNHEY, CDR2 SVGAGI. With V trimmed by 3 bases and J by 5 bases, 10 bases remained unmatched. CDR3 loop: CASSYRGTSLGETQYF. CDR3 nucleotide sequence: TGTGCCAGCAGTTATAGGGGGACTAGCTTAGGGGAGACCCAGTACTTC.

The chain employs TRBV4-1 and TRBJ2-7; 10 bases agree with TRBD1. Germline CDR1 is MGHRA and CDR2 is YSYEKL. The junction had 5 bases not matched to a gene; V was cut back by 4 bases and J by 5 bases. There are 14 residues in the CDR3. This chain's CDR3 is CASSPGTGDHEQYF. The DNA for the CDR3 is TGCGCCAGCAGCCCCGGGACAGGGGACCACGAGCAGTACTTC.